This T cell receptor beta chain was captured by sequencing in a study of blood T cell repertoires in COVID-19. Losses at the gene ends were 0 bases for V and 5 bases for J; bases not matched to a gene: 4. Germline loops: CDR1 SGHRS, CDR2 YFSETQ. The CDR3 is made up of 14 amino acids. The protocol was immunoSEQ multiplex PCR, while the TCRdb copy is restricted to in-frame clones and leaves out a portion. The sample contains around 60,000 clones, about 83% of which appear only once. Sequenced: peripheral blood. V is TRBV5-1 and J is TRBJ2-5; 7 positions agree with TRBD1. This receptor was taken from a man aged 50-60 years with COVID-19, enrolled during active disease. CDR3: CASSLDRGRETQYF. The CDR3 DNA is TGCGCCAGCAGCTTGGACAGGGGTAGGGAGACCCAGTACTTC.